The rows below give T cell receptor beta chains drawn from one sample of a study of blood T cell repertoires in COVID-19. Sequencing used immunoSEQ multiplex PCR; TCRdb keeps in-frame clones, though not all of them. The data hold about 120,000 clones, with approximately 81% observed a single time. The specimen sequenced was peripheral blood. The receptors come from a man aged 55-75 years with acute or convalescent COVID-19. Each CDR3 is given with its conserved first and last residue. A D gene is named only where the DNA matches it firmly. Size is stated for part of the rows, as once, few or many counts, or as a class when the clone is expanded.

-	TRBV24-1	-	TRBJ2-4	TGTGCCACCAGTGATTACAGGTTGGACATTCAGTACTTC	CATSDYRLDIQYF
-	TRBV6-5	-	TRBJ2-2	TGTGCCAGCAGGTTAAGTCAGGCGAACACCGGGGAGCTGTTTTTT	CASRLSQANTGELFF
TRBD1	TRBV9	-	TRBJ2-7	TGTGCCAGCAGCCTCACCGGACAGGGCGGCGAGCAGTACTTC	CASSLTGQGGEQYF
-	TRBV7-2	-	TRBJ1-1	TGTGCCAGCAGCTTAAGGGCGGGGGAGGGTGAAGCTTTCTTT	CASSLRAGEGEAFF
-	TRBV25-1	-	TRBJ2-1	TGTGCCAGCGATGGAGGAGTCTGGTACAATGAGCAGTTCTTC	CASDGGVWYNEQFF
-	TRBV27	-	TRBJ1-1	TGTGCCAGCAGTTTATCGTATTCCCGGGTCGCTGAAGCTTTCTTT	CASSLSYSRVAEAFF
TRBD2	TRBV7-9	few	TRBJ2-1	TGTGCCAGCAGCTTAGAGAGGACTAGCGGATACAATGAGCAGTTCTTC	CASSLERTSGYNEQFF
TRBD2	TRBV6-2/TRBV6-3	-	TRBJ2-2	TGTGCCAGCAGCCCCTGGACTAGCGGGGTGGCTGGGGAGCTGTTTTTT	CASSPWTSGVAGELFF
TRBD1	TRBV5-1	-	TRBJ2-2	TGCGCCAGCAGCTTGCATGGACAGGGTCCCGGGGAGCTGTTTTTT	CASSLHGQGPGELFF
-	TRBV5-1	-	TRBJ2-1	TGCGCCAGCAGCTTGAGAGCGGCCAGCTCCTACAATGAGCAGTTCTTC	CASSLRAASSYNEQFF
TRBD1	TRBV5-1	-	TRBJ2-1	TGCGCCAGCTCGCCGGGACAGGGGTTAGTGGATGAGCAGTTCTTC	CASSPGQGLVDEQFF
-	TRBV11-3	-	TRBJ2-1	TGTGCCAGCACCCGAGGCGAGCACAATGAGCAGTTCTTC	CASTRGEHNEQFF
-	TRBV7-8	few	TRBJ1-1	TGTGCCAGCAGCTCAAGGGGAGGGTACACTGAAGCTTTCTTT	CASSSRGGYTEAFF
TRBD1	TRBV19	once	TRBJ1-6	TGTGCCAGGTGCAGGGGGCTACCCTATAATTCACCCCTCCACTTT	CARCRGLPYNSPLHF
TRBD2	TRBV5-8	-	TRBJ2-6	TGTGCCAGCAGCTTTCGCGGGGGTGGGGCCAACGTCCTGACTTTC	CASSFRGGGANVLTF
TRBD2	TRBV27	-	TRBJ2-3	TGTGCCAGCAGCCAAACTGGACTAGCGGCCACAGATACGCAGTATTTT	CASSQTGLAATDTQYF
-	TRBV11-2	-	TRBJ2-7	TGTGCCAGCAGCCGTGCTTCCAGCGAGCAGTACTTC	CASSRASSEQYF
-	TRBV4-3	-	TRBJ2-1	TGCGCCAGCAGCCAAGATCCCAGGGCCCCCTACAATGAGCAGTTCTTC	CASSQDPRAPYNEQFF
-	TRBV27	-	TRBJ2-1	TGTGCCAGCAGTTCTCCGCTTGATACCACACGCTCCTACAATGAGCAGTTCTTC	CASSSPLDTTRSYNEQFF
TRBD1	TRBV10-1	-	TRBJ2-2	TGCGCCAGCAGTGAGCAGGGGGCCGGGGGCACCGGGGAGCTGTTTTTT	CASSEQGAGGTGELFF
-	TRBV3-1/TRBV3-2	-	TRBJ1-5	TGTGCCAGCAGCCAAGATTATCCCTCAGGGGCGAGCAATCAGCCCCAGCATTTT	CASSQDYPSGASNQPQHF
-	TRBV29-1	-	TRBJ2-2	TGCAGCGTTGAACAGTTGAACACCGGGGAGCTGTTTTTT	CSVEQLNTGELFF
-	TRBV9	-	TRBJ2-5	TGTGCCAGCAGCGCCACTCTCGTAGGGGAATCGTTTCAAGAGACCCAGTACTTC	CASSATLVGESFQETQYF
TRBD1	TRBV27	-	TRBJ1-1	TGTGCCAGCAGCCGACAGGGGACTAACACTGAAGCTTTCTTT	CASSRQGTNTEAFF
-	TRBV5-6	-	TRBJ1-1	TGTGCCAGCACCGCCCGGGTCCTAGAGACTGAAGCTTTCTTT	CASTARVLETEAFF
TRBD1	TRBV6-5	once	TRBJ1-6	TGTGCCAGCACCCCGGGGACAGGGCAGTCACCCCTCCACTTT	CASTPGTGQSPLHF
TRBD1	TRBV9	-	TRBJ2-7	TGTGCCAGCAGTCCCCAGAACAGGGGAAGCCTGTACTTC	CASSPQNRGSLYF
-	TRBV28	-	TRBJ1-2	TGTGCCAGCAGCCGCCTGGGAGTAGGTACCTTC	CASSRLGVGTF
-	TRBV14	-	TRBJ2-3	TGTGCCAGCAGCCTCGCGGGTCCCCCCACAGATACGCAGTATTTT	CASSLAGPPTDTQYF
-	TRBV29-1	-	TRBJ2-5	TGCAGCGTTGCCCAGGAATGGGAGACCCAGTACTTC	CSVAQEWETQYF
-	TRBV3-1/TRBV3-2	-	TRBJ1-2	TGTGCCAGCAGCCAAGGGACAGAAATCGGCTACACCTTC	CASSQGTEIGYTF
-	TRBV19	-	TRBJ1-5	TGTGCCAGTAGTAAAGGCTCGGGAGGATTCAGCAATCAGCCCCAGCATTTT	CASSKGSGGFSNQPQHF
TRBD1	TRBV7-6	-	TRBJ1-1	TGTGCCAGCAGCTCGGGACAGGGGGCGCGGACTGAAGCTTTCTTT	CASSSGQGARTEAFF
TRBD1	TRBV7-9	-	TRBJ2-7	TGTGCCTGCTCTGCGGCAGGGGGCTTGGGAGAGCAGTACTTC	CACSAAGGLGEQYF
-	TRBV3-1/TRBV3-2	-	TRBJ1-6	TGTGCCAGCAGCCAAGGCGGGCCCGAGTGGTCACCCCTCCACTTT	CASSQGGPEWSPLHF
-	TRBV29-1	-	TRBJ2-1	TGCAGCGCGAGAACTAACAACAATGAGCAGTTCTTC	CSARTNNNEQFF
-	TRBV5-4	-	TRBJ2-7	TGTGCCAGCAGCTCAGACATTCGGAACGAGCAGTACTTC	CASSSDIRNEQYF
-	TRBV5-8	-	TRBJ1-6	TGTGCCAGCAGCTTCGGAGCCCCGATTTACTCCTATAATTCACCCCTCCACTTT	CASSFGAPIYSYNSPLHF
TRBD2	TRBV27	-	TRBJ2-1	TGTGCCAGCAGTTTCCGTCGGGGGGAATGGACTACTCCCCTCGGTGAGCAGTTCTTC	CASSFRRGEWTTPLGEQFF
TRBD2	TRBV28	-	TRBJ2-1	TGTGCCAGCAGCACTAGCGGGAGTACCAATGAGCAGTTCTTC	CASSTSGSTNEQFF
-	TRBV28	-	TRBJ1-4	TGTGCCAGCAGAACGATTAGGGGGACTAATGAAAAACTGTTTTTT	CASRTIRGTNEKLFF
TRBD2	TRBV7-2	-	TRBJ2-7	TGTGCCAGCAGCTTCCCACCGGGACTAGCAGTCTACGAGCAGTACTTC	CASSFPPGLAVYEQYF
-	TRBV20-1	few	TRBJ1-2	TGCAGTGGGGGAGGGAATGGCTACACCTTC	CSGGGNGYTF
-	TRBV27	-	TRBJ1-1	TGTGCCAGCAGATTGGGGGGGGGCAGCATCACTGAAGCTTTCTTT	CASRLGGGSITEAFF
-	TRBV12-3/TRBV12-4	-	TRBJ1-1	TGTGCCAGCAGTGGGAGGATGAACACTGAAGCTTTCTTT	CASSGRMNTEAFF
-	TRBV4-2	-	TRBJ2-1	TGTGCCAGCAGCCAAGATCGCGCGGGCGGACAGTTCTTC	CASSQDRAGGQFF
TRBD1	TRBV6-6	-	TRBJ1-2	TGTGCCAGCACACAGGGGGCGTATGGCTACACCTTC	CASTQGAYGYTF
TRBD1	TRBV11-3	few	TRBJ1-1	TGTGCCAGCAGCTTAGTTAGGACAGGGGAGAACACTGAAGCTTTCTTT	CASSLVRTGENTEAFF
-	TRBV20-1	-	TRBJ2-5	TGCAGTGCTAGGGGAGAGGAGACCCAGTACTTC	CSARGEETQYF
-	TRBV23-1	few	TRBJ2-7	TGCGCCAGCAGTCAATCAAGGCAGGGTTATGAGCAGTACTTC	CASSQSRQGYEQYF
TRBD1	TRBV28	-	TRBJ2-7	TGTGCCAGCAGTTTCCCCAGGGGGCACCCGAACGAGCAGTACTTC	CASSFPRGHPNEQYF
-	TRBV18	-	TRBJ2-5	TGTGCCAGCTCACCACCCACGGGACTTCAAGAGACCCAGTACTTC	CASSPPTGLQETQYF
TRBD2	TRBV15	few	TRBJ2-1	TGTGCCACCAGCAGAGCTGATAGCGGGAATGAGCAGTTCTTC	CATSRADSGNEQFF
-	TRBV27	-	TRBJ2-7	TGTGCCAGCAGCGAATCGGGAGCCTTCTACGAGCAGTACTTC	CASSESGAFYEQYF